The 5 T cell receptor beta chains listed next were all sequenced from one sample in a study of cytomegalovirus exposure and HLA in healthy donors. Use of 60 Vbeta and 13 Jbeta primers characterized the PCR. Clones were sequenced by immunoSEQ multiplex PCR, and TCRdb holds only the in-frame ones, with some missing. The sample yields around 150,000 clones, 75% to 90% seen once. Sequenced sample: PBMCs. These TCRs come from a male donor in good health and CMV-seropositive.

V gene TRBV14 combines with J gene TRBJ1-2; D may be TRBD1 (5 bases). CDR1 is SGHDN, CDR2 FVKESK, per germline. CDR3 size: 14 residues. V was trimmed by 5 bases and J by 7 bases, leaving 17 bases between them. The CDR3 reads CASSIWGLPGGYTF. The CDR3 DNA reads as TGTGCCAGCAGCATTTGGGGACTCCCTGGTGGCTACACCTTC.

The chain employs TRBV4-2 and TRBJ2-7; possibly TRBD2 for D (5 bases). Per the germline V gene, CDR1 is LGHNA and CDR2 is YNFKEQ. The V and J ends lost 0 bases and 0 bases respectively, with 6 bases between them. The CDR3 sequence is 14 residues long. The CDR3 region is CASSQETSSYEQYF. Here the CDR3 DNA reads TGTGCCAGCAGCCAAGAAACTAGCTCCTACGAGCAGTACTTC.

This clone has a handful of counts. The chain joins TRBV11-2 to TRBJ2-2, with TRBD1 matching 11 bases. Germline V gene sequence: CDR1 SGHAT, CDR2 FQNNGV. This CDR3 has 14 residues. V lost 5 bases and J lost 7; bases outside the gene matches: 3. The CDR3 spells CASSGQGAHGELFF. As DNA, the CDR3 is TGTGCCAGCAGCGGACAGGGGGCGCACGGGGAGCTGTTTTTT.

The V call is TRBV15, the J call TRBJ2-5; 7 nucleotides line up with TRBD2. The CDR3 covers 15 residues. The V segment lost 0 bases and the J segment 2 bases; nucleotides outside the gene matches: 3. CDR1 and CDR2 from the germline V gene are LNHNV and YYDKDF (reference sequence). The CDR3 loop reads CATSRDPLAQETQYF. CDR3 bases: TGTGCCACCAGCAGAGATCCACTAGCGCAAGAGACCCAGTACTTC.

This clone was found a few times. This chain connects TRBV10-3 to TRBJ1-3; unclear D gene. Germline V lookup: CDR1 ENHRY, CDR2 SYGVKD. V was pared by 6 bases and J by 3 bases, with 9 bases between. The CDR3 is made up of 13 amino acids. In DNA form, the CDR3 reads TGTGCCATCAGGCCATCCAGTGGAAACACCATATATTTT. Encoded protein: CAIRPSSGNTIYF.